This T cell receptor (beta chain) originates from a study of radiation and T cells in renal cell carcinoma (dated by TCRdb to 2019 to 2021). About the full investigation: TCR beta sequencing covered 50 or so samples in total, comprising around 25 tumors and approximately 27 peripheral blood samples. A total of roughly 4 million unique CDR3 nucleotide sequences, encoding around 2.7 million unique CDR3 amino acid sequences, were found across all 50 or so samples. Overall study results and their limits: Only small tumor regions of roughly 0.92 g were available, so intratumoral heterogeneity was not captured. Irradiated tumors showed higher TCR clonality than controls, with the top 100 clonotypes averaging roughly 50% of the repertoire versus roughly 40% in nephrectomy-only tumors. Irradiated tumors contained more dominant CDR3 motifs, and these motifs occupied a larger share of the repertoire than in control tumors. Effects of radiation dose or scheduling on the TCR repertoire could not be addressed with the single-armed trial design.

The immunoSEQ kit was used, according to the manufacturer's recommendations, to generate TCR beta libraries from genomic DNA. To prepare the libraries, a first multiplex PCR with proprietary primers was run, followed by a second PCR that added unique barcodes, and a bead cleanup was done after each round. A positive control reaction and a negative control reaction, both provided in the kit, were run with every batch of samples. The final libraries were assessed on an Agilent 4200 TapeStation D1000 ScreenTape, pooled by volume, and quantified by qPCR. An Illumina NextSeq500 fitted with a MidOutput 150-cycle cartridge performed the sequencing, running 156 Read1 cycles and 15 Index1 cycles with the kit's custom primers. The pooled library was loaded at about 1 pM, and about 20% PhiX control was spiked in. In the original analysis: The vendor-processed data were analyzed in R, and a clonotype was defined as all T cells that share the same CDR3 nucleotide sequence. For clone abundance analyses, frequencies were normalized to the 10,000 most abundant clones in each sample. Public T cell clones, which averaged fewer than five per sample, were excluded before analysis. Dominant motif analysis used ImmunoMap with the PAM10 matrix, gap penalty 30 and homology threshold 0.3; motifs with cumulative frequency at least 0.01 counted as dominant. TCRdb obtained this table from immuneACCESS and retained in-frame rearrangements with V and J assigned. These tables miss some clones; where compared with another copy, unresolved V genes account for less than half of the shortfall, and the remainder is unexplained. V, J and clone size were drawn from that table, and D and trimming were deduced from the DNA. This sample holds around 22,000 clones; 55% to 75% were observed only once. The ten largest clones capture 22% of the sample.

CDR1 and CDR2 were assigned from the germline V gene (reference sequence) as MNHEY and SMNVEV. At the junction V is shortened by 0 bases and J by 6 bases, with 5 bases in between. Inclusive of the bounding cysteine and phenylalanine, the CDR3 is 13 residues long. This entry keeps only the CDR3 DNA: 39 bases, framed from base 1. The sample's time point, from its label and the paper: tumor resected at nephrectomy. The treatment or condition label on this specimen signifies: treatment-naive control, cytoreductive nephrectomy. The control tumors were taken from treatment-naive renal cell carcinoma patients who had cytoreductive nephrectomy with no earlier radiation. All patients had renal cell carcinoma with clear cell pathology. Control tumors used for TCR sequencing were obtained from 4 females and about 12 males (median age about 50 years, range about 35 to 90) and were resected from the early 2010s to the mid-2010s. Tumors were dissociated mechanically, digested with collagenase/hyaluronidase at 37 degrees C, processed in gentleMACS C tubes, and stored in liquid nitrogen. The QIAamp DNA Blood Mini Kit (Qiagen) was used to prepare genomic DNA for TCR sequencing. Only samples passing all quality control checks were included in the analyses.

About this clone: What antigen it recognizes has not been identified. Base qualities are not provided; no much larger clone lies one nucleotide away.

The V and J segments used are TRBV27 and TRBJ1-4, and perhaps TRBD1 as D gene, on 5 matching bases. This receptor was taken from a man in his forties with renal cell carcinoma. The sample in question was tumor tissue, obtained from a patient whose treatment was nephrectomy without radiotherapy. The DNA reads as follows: TGTGCCAGCAGTTTATCAGGGGATGAAAAACTGTTTTTT. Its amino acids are CASSLSGDEKLFF. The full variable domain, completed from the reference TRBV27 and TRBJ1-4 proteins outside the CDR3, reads EAQVTQNPRYLITVTGKKLTVTCSQNMNHEYMSWYRQDPGLGLRQIYYSMNVEVTDKGDVPEGYKVSRKEKRNFPLILESPSPNQTSLYFCASSLSGDEKLFFGSGTQLSVL.